This T cell receptor beta chain was recorded in a study of CD8+ T cells in alopecia areata listed by TCRdb under 2018. Turning to the overall study: Treated patients were enrolled in an open-label pilot trial of oral tofacitinib at 5 to 10 mg twice daily for moderate-to-severe alopecia areata. Patients on tofacitinib were biopsied at baseline and after 4 and 24 weeks of treatment, and several of the patients also had a later scalp biopsy. Clonality in the scalp was compared among normal scalp (n=4), patchy alopecia areata scalp (n=8), and alopecia totalis/universalis scalp (n=8). RNA was extracted with the PAXgene miRNA kit for fixed scalp, the miRNeasy kit for PBMCs, and the RNeasy kit for mouse skin. Scalp tissue and sorted CD4+ and CD8+ peripheral blood T cells from patchy and totalis/universalis alopecia areata patients and from healthy controls were covered by human TCRbeta sequencing. TCRbeta CDR3 regions were amplified by immunoSEQ multiplex PCR with 35 Vbeta forward and 13 Jbeta reverse primers. Patients stayed on tofacitinib for 6 to 18 months and then had 6 months of follow-up off drug so that delayed response and recurrence could be assessed. To study T cell clonal expansion in alopecia areata, the researchers applied high-throughput TCRbeta sequencing to both the C3H/HeJ mouse model and human patients.

Overall study outcomes, separate from this receptor: Resident alphabeta T cells in normal human skin are also sequenced, complicating scalp TCR repertoire analysis, unlike mouse skin dominated by gammadelta T cells. Lesional scalp, especially in alopecia totalis/universalis, showed higher clonality and more expanded CD8+ clones than normal scalp, suggesting antigenic drive. Shared TCR sequences between patients were less evident than in mice, which may be partly attributable to HLA diversity in the patient population.

The time point label for this specimen denotes: baseline before oral tofacitinib. Lesional scalp punch biopsies and peripheral blood were obtained from alopecia areata patients. PBMCs were isolated by density centrifugation and stained for CD3, CD4 and CD8, and CD4+ and CD8+ T cells were sorted on a FACSAria. This clone showed up just a few times. Its antigen is currently not known. No much larger clone is present one base from it, and per-base qualities are unavailable. Compared with germline, V lacks 3 bases and J lacks 4 bases; bases without a gene match: 3. There are 13 amino acids in the CDR3, from cysteine to phenylalanine inclusive. Only the CDR3 DNA is retained, 39 bases long and in frame from the first base. CDR1 and CDR2, per the germline V gene, are SQVTM and ANQGSEA. The receptor library was made with the immunoSEQ multiplex PCR assay. RNA was extracted from all samples and reverse transcribed into cDNA as template for TCR sequencing. SuperScript III was used to make first-strand cDNA, primed with a 2:1 mix of oligo-dT and random hexamers. A synthetic immune receptor repertoire was used to gauge amplification bias, and whatever bias remained was removed computationally. Processing in the source paper ran as follows. Raw reads were preprocessed to remove errors, and CDR3 was defined by IMGT conventions from the conserved cysteine to phenylalanine. To get clonality, Shannon entropy was normalized by log2 of the number of productive unique TCRs and the result was subtracted from 1. CD4 or CD8 identity of scalp clones was inferred by cross-referencing scalp TCRbeta sequences with sorted blood CD4 and CD8 repertoires. This immuneACCESS table, as held by TCRdb, lists in-frame sequences with V and J called but not all clones. Of the missing ones, under half trace to an unresolved V gene in checked studies; the others have no known cause. For V, J and clone size, that table is used; D and trimming come from the DNA. The sample yields around 65,000 clones; around 49% were counted once. Jointly, the top ten make up 15% to 20% of the sample.

This clonotype was obtained from a human donor with alopecia areata. The sequencing here drew on CD8+ T cells sorted from blood, taken at week 0. The rearrangement joined TRBV29-1 to TRBJ2-5; 9 bases in the middle match TRBD2. The CDR3 protein is CSVEREGRETQYF. The sequenced DNA: TGCAGCGTTGAGCGGGAGGGCCGAGAGACCCAGTACTTC. Reference TRBV29-1 and TRBJ2-5 proteins supply the regions before and after the CDR3; the full variable domain is: SAVISQKPSRDICQRGTSLTIQCQVDSQVTMMFWYRQQPGQSLTLIATANQGSEATYESGFVIDKFPISRPNLTFSTLTVSNMSPEDSSIYLCSVEREGRETQYFGPGTRLLVL.